These 2 T cell receptor beta chains were sequenced from one sample in a study of beta chain features in type 1 diabetes. For these receptors, no antigen is known. The study reverse transcribed the entire isolated RNA, so it sequenced expressed TCRB transcripts. Sequencing was performed with immunoSEQ multiplex PCR; in TCRdb, only in-frame clones are kept and a portion is missing. The table includes around 250,000 clones, about 15% detected once. Overall study results and limits: Moderately but significantly shorter TCRB CDR3s were found in Type 1 diabetes patients in all four CD4+ subsets.

Sequencing was done on a sample of naive CD4+ T cells from blood. Receptor source: a man aged 30 to 39 with type 1 diabetes.

V usage is TRBV19 and J usage is TRBJ2-5, with TRBD2 matching 13 bases. With V trimmed by 7 bases and J by 7 bases, 18 bases remained unmatched. The CDR3 is 18 amino acids. Per germline, CDR1 LNHDA and CDR2 SQIVND (reference sequence). The CDR3 reads CASTEGQTSGRHKGTQYF. The DNA for the CDR3 is TGTGCCAGTACCGAAGGCCAGACTAGCGGGAGGCACAAGGGGACCCAGTACTTC.

This chain uses TRBV6-5 with TRBJ2-1, with 10 bases identical to TRBD1. V trimming: 6 bases; J trimming: 7 bases; junction bases outside the gene matches: 9. The length of the CDR3 is 15 residues. Germline V gene lookup returns CDR1 MNHEY and CDR2 SVGAGI. In DNA form, the CDR3 reads TGTGCCAGCAGGTTGACAGGGGGCAAGTGGAATGAGCAGTTCTTC. Its protein product is CASRLTGGKWNEQFF.